The subject of this entry is one TCR beta chain. Antigen unknown. Every immunoSEQ plate was one replicate of a subset's evenly spread DNA. Sequenced by immunoSEQ multiplex PCR; TCRdb stores in-frame clones only, minus some. The sample includes over 800,000 clones, over 90% of them seen just once. The ends were cut back, 7 bases at V and 7 bases at J, with 19 bases in the middle. The CDR3 is 15 residues long. Per the germline V gene, CDR1 is MNHNS and CDR2 is SASEGT. These data are taken from a study of shared clonotypes between healthy human individuals. Study context: Three CD4 naive, three CD4 memory, two CD8 naive and one CD8 memory plate were used per donor. Regarding the study as a whole: Memory subsets generally showed lower estimated richness than naive subsets.

Naive CD8 cells were CD45RO-negative, positively selected for CCR7, excluding terminally differentiated effector memory CD45RA+ cells. The source of this sequence is a man younger than 40 in good health. V and J are TRBV6-1 and TRBJ1-4; tentatively, D is TRBD1 (5 bases). Input material: naive CD8+ T cells sorted from blood. The CDR3 is CASNEARVRIEKLFF. The CDR3 DNA is TGTGCCAGCAACGAGGCCAGGGTGAGAATTGAAAAACTGTTTTTT.